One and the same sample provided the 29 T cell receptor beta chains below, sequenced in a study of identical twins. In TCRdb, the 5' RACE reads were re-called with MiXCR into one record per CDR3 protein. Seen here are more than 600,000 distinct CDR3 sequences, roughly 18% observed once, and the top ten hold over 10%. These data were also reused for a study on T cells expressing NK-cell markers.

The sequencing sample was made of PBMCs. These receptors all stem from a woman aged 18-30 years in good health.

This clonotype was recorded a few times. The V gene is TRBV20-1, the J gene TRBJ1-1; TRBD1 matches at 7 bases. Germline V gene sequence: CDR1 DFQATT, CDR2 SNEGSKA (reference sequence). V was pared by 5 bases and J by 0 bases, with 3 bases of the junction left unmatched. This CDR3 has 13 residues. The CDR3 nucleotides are TGCAGTGCTGGGACAGCCTTGAACACTGAAGCTTTCTTT. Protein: CSAGTALNTEAFF.

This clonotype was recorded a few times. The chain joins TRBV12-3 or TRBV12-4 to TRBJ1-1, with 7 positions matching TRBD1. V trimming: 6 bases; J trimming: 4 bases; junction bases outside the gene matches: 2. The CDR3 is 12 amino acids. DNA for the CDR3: TGTGCCAGCAGCACAGGGGCCACTGAAGCTTTCTTT. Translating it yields CASSTGATEAFF.

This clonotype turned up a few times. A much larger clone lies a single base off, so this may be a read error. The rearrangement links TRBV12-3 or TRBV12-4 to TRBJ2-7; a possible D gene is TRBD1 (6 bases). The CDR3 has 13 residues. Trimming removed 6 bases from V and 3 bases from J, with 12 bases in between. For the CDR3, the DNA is TGTGCCAGCAGCCCGGGACACTTCTACGAGCAGTACTTC. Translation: CASSPGHFYEQYF.

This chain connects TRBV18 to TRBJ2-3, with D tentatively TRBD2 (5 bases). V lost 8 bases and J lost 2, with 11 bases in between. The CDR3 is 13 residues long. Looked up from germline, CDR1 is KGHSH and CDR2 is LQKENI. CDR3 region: CASEGGLTDTQYF. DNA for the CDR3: TGTGCCAGCGAAGGAGGCCTCACAGATACGCAGTATTTT.

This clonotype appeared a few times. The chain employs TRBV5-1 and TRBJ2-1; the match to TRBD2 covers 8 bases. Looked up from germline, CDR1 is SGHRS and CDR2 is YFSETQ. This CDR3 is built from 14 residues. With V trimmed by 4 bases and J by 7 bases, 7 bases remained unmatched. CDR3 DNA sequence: TGCGCCAGCAGCCACGGGGGGGCGGCAAATGAGCAGTTCTTC. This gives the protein CASSHGGAANEQFF.

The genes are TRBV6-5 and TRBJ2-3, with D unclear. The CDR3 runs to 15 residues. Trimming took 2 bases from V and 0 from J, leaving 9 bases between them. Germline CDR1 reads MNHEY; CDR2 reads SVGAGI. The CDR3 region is CASSYAAQSTDTQYF. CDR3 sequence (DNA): TGTGCCAGCAGTTACGCAGCCCAGAGCACAGATACGCAGTATTTT.

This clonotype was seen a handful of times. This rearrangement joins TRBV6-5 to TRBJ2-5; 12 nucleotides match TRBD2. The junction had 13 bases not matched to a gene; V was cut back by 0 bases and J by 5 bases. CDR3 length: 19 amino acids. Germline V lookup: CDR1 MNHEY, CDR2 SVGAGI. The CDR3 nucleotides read TGTGCCAGCAGTTACTCGATCCTATCTAGCGGGAGGGCCGGGGAGACCCAGTACTTC. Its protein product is CASSYSILSSGRAGETQYF.

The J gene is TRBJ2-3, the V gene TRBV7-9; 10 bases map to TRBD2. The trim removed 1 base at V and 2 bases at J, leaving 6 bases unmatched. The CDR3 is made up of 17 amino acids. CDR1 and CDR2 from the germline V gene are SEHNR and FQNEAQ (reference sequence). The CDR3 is CASSLELAGIHTDTQYF. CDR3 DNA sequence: TGTGCCAGCAGCTTAGAACTAGCGGGGATACACACAGATACGCAGTATTTT.

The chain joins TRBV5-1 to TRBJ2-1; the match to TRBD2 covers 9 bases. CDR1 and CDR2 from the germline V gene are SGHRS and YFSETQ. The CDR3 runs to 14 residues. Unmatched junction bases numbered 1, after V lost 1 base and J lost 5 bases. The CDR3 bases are TGCGCCAGCAGCTTGCCTAGCGGGAACAATGAGCAGTTCTTC. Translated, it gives CASSLPSGNNEQFF.

The DNA for the CDR3 is TGTGCCAGCAGAAGCCCCACGAAGCTAACCTCCAGCATACAAGAGACCCAGTACTTC. Translated: CASRSPTKLTSSIQETQYF. V usage is TRBV12-3 or TRBV12-4 and J usage is TRBJ2-5; D call uncertain. The CDR3 covers 19 residues. V was clipped by 6 bases and J by 2 bases, with 28 bases between them.

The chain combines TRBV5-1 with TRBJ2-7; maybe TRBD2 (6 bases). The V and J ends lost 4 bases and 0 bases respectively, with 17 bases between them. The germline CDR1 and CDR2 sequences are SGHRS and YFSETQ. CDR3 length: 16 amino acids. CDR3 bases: TGCGCCAGCAGCGTAACTAGCTACAAGAGCTCCTACGAGCAGTACTTC. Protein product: CASSVTSYKSSYEQYF.

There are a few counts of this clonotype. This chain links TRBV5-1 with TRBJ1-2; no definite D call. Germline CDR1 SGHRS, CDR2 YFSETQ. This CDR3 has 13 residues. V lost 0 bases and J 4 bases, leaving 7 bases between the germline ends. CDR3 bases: TGCGCCAGCAGCTTGGGGGATCCCTATGGCTACACCTTC. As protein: CASSLGDPYGYTF.

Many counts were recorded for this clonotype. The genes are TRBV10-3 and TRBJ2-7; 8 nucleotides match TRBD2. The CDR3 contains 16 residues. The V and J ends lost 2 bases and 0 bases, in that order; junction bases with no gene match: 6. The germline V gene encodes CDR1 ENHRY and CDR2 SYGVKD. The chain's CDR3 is CAISETKRESSYEQYF. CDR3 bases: TGTGCCATCAGTGAGACGAAGCGGGAGAGCTCCTACGAGCAGTACTTC.

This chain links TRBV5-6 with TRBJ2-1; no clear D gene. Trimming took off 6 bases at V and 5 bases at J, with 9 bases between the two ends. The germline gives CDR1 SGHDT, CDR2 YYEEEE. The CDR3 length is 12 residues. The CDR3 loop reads CASKSYDNEQFF. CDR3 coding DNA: TGTGCCAGCAAGTCATACGACAATGAGCAGTTCTTC.

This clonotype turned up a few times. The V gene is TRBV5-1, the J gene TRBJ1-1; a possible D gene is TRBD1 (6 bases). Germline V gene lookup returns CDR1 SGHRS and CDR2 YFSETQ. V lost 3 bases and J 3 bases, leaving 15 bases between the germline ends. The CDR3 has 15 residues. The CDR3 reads CASSWVGQLDTEAFF. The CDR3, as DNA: TGCGCCAGCAGCTGGGTCGGACAGCTCGACACTGAAGCTTTCTTT.

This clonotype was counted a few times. CDR3 in amino acids: CASSLRGGLMSGELFF. CDR3 bases: TGTGCCAGCAGCCTTCGGGGGGGCCTTATGTCCGGGGAGCTGTTTTTT. V is TRBV7-8 and J is TRBJ2-2, with TRBD2 matching over 8 bases. V gave up 5 bases and J gave up 6 bases; unmatched junction bases: 11. The V gene's germline CDR1 is SGHVS and CDR2 FQNEAQ. The CDR3 is 16 residues long. Supplemented by reference TRBV7-8 and TRBJ2-2, the full variable domain reads GAGVSQSPRYKVAKRGQDVALRCDPISGHVSLFWYQQALGQGPEFLTYFQNEAQLDKSGLPSDRFFAERPEGSVSTLKIQRTQQEDSAVYLCASSLRGGLMSGELFFGEGSRLTVL.

CDR3 sequence: CASSQMEIKDIQYF. CDR3 nucleotides: TGTGCCAGCAGCCAGATGGAAATAAAGGACATTCAGTACTTC. This chain uses TRBV4-2 with TRBJ2-4; D is undetermined. Germline CDR1 and CDR2: LGHNA and YNFKEQ. Trimming stripped 3 bases from V and 8 bases from J, with 14 bases between. The CDR3 is 14 amino acids.

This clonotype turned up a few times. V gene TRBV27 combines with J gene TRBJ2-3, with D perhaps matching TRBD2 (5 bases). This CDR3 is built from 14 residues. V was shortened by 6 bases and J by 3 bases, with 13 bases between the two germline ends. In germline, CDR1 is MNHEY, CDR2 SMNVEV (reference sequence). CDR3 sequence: CASRPLAKTDTQYF. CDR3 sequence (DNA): TGTGCCAGCAGGCCCTTAGCGAAGACAGATACGCAGTATTTT.

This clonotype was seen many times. The CDR3 spells CSAAPGLAVGNEQFF. The CDR3 DNA sequence: TGCAGCGCCGCACCAGGACTAGCGGTAGGCAATGAGCAGTTCTTC. The chain carries TRBV29-1 and TRBJ2-1; 10 bases map to TRBD2. Looked up from germline, CDR1 is SQVTM and CDR2 is ANQGSEA. This CDR3 has 15 residues. V shed 7 bases, J shed 6 bases, and the junction held 12 bases outside the gene matches.

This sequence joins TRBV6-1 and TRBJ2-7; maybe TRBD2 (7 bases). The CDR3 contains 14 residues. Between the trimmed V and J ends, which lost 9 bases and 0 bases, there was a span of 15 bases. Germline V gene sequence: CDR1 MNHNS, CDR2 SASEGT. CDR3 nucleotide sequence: TGTGCCAGGGGAGGGGGAGAGAGCTCCTACGAGCAGTACTTC. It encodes CARGGGESSYEQYF.

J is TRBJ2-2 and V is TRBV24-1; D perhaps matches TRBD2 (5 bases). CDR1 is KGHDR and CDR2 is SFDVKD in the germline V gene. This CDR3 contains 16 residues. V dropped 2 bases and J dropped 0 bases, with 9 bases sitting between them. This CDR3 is CATSDSDYPNTGELFF. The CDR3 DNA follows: TGTGCCACCAGTGATTCAGACTACCCGAACACCGGGGAGCTGTTTTTT.

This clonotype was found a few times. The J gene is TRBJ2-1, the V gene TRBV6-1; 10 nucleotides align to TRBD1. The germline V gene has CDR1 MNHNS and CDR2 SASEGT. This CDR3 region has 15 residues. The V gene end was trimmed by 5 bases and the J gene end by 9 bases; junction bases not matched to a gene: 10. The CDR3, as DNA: TGTGCCAGCAGTCCTACCGGGACAGGGGCTGGTGAGCAGTTCTTC. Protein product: CASSPTGTGAGEQFF.

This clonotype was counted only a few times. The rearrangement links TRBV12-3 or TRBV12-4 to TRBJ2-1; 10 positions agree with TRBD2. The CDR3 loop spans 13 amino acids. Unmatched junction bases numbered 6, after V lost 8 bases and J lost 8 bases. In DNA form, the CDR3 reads TGTGCCAGCGTGATAGGGACTAGCGATGAGCAGTTCTTC. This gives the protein CASVIGTSDEQFF.

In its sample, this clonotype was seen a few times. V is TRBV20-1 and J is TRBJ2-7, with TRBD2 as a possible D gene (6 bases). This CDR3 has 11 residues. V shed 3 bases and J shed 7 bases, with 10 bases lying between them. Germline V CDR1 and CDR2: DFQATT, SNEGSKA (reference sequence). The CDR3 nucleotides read TGCAGTGCTAGCGGGGGATGGGAGCAGTACTTC. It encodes CSASGGWEQYF.

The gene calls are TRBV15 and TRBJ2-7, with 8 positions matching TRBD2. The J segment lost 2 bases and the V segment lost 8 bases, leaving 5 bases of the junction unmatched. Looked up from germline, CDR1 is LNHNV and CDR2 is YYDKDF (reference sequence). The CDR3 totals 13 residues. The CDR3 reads CATGGLVPYEQYF. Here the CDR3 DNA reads TGTGCCACCGGGGGACTAGTCCCCTACGAGCAGTACTTC.

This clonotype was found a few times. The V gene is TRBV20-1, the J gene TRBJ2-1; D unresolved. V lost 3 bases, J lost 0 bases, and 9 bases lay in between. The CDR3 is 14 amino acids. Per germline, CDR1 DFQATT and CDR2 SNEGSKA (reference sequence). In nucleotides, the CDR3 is TGCAGTGCTAGTGCCAGAAGCTCCTACAATGAGCAGTTCTTC. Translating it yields CSASARSSYNEQFF.

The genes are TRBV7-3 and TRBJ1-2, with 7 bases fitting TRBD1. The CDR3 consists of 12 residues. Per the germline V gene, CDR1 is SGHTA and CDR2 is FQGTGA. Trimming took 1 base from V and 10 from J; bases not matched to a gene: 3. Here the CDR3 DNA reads TGTGCCAGCAGCTTAAGGGGGACAGACTACACCTTC. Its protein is CASSLRGTDYTF.

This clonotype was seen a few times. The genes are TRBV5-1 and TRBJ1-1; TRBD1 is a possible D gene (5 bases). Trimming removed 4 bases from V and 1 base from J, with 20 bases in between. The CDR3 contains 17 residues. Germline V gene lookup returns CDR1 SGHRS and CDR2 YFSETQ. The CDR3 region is CASSPGSSRQSNTEAFF. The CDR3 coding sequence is TGCGCCAGCAGCCCAGGGAGTTCGAGACAGTCGAACACTGAAGCTTTCTTT.

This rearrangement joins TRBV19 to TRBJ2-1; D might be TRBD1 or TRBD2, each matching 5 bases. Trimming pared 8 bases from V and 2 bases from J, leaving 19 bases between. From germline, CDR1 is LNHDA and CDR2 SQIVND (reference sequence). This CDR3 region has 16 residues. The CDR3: CASATYVGVAYNEQFF. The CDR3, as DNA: TGTGCCAGTGCTACCTATGTGGGGGTGGCCTACAATGAGCAGTTCTTC.